Listed below are T cell receptor beta chains from one sample, sequenced in a study of T-cell memory formation after mild COVID-19. TCRdb re-derived calls from the 5' RACE reads in MiXCR, one entry per CDR3 protein. The sample records 350,000 to 500,000 distinct CDR3 sequences, roughly 17% being singletons. The sequencing input was PBMCs or a T cell subset sorted from them (not recorded which). Receptor source: a young man who had mild COVID-19 (a few samples of this study predate the infection). Cell type and time point are not known. The CDR3 runs from the conserved cysteine through the conserved F or W. The D gene is left open where the match is weak. Clone size appears in some rows only: once, few, many, or a class for an expanded clone.

-,TRBJ2-3,many,TRBV9,CASSSGAGGTDTQYF
-,TRBJ1-6,-,TRBV4-1,CASSQEPGLNSPLHF
TRBD1,TRBJ2-5,few,TRBV10-1,CASSEARTGGETQYF
-,TRBJ1-1,few,TRBV7-9,CASSPVQGPEAFF
TRBD1,TRBJ1-2,few,TRBV10-3,CATGGQGYGYTF
-,TRBJ2-5,few,TRBV20-1,CSAPGGRGEPQETQYF
-,TRBJ1-6,few,TRBV12-3/TRBV12-4,CASRQTTGPNSPLHF
TRBD1,TRBJ2-5,-,TRBV7-6,CASSLGGTGGMETQYF
TRBD1,TRBJ2-7,-,TRBV7-2,CASRSGDRVGEQYF
-,TRBJ2-1,-,TRBV24-1,CATRQKNEQFF
-,TRBJ2-6,-,TRBV5-1,CASSARGNSGANVLTF
TRBD2,TRBJ2-2,few,TRBV6-5,CASSTRLAGGSGELFF
-,TRBJ2-2,few,TRBV5-1,CASSLRQASTGELFF
-,TRBJ2-6,-,TRBV6-8,CASSYSTWGQYGGGANVLTF
-,TRBJ2-3,-,TRBV5-1,CASSLLPGSHTQYF
TRBD1,TRBJ2-7,many,TRBV11-2,CASSSVSDRVYEQYF
-,TRBJ2-7,few,TRBV20-1,CSARTDIDEQYF
-,TRBJ2-1,-,TRBV5-1,CASSLEVFNEQFF
-,TRBJ1-1,few,TRBV25-1,CASGPRTEAFF
-,TRBJ1-2,-,TRBV7-9,CASSLGAGKDYGYTF
TRBD1,TRBJ1-2,-,TRBV27,CASSRTGLDGYTF
-,TRBJ2-3,-,TRBV5-1,CASIPAAPEDTQYF
-,TRBJ2-3,few,TRBV4-3,CASSQDKSTDTQYF
-,TRBJ1-1,few,TRBV25-1,CASSEVGHRSDATEAFF
-,TRBJ1-1,-,TRBV20-1,CSATQGNTEAFF
-,TRBJ1-3,few,TRBV7-2,CASSLSTASGNTIYF
-,TRBJ1-1,-,TRBV10-1,CASSESIGFRTEAFF
TRBD1,TRBJ2-7,many,TRBV5-1,CASSPGQGSYEQYF
-,TRBJ2-1,-,TRBV6-2/TRBV6-3,CASSRGLLLRNEQFF
-,TRBJ1-6,few,TRBV7-9,CASSSQRQANNSPLHF
TRBD2,TRBJ2-2,few,TRBV7-2,CASSHPVGLAGGSNTGELFF
-,TRBJ2-1,few,TRBV13,CASSLRQGGVYEQFF
TRBD2,TRBJ2-5,-,TRBV7-2,CASSQGLLAGQKETQYF
-,TRBJ1-4,few,TRBV12-3/TRBV12-4,CASSLGWKLFF
-,TRBJ1-5,-,TRBV6-5,CASSYSTGQPQHF
TRBD1,TRBJ1-2,-,TRBV20-1,CSAIAQGTEHGYTF
-,TRBJ1-4,few,TRBV20-1,CSARDPRKDEKLFF
TRBD1,TRBJ2-5,-,TRBV3-1,CASLTRGETQYF
TRBD1,TRBJ2-2,-,TRBV4-1,CASSQYPGQFDTGELFF
TRBD1,TRBJ1-6,-,TRBV12-3/TRBV12-4,CASSVGQGNSPLHF
-,TRBJ1-1,few,TRBV5-1,CASMRQVNTEAFF